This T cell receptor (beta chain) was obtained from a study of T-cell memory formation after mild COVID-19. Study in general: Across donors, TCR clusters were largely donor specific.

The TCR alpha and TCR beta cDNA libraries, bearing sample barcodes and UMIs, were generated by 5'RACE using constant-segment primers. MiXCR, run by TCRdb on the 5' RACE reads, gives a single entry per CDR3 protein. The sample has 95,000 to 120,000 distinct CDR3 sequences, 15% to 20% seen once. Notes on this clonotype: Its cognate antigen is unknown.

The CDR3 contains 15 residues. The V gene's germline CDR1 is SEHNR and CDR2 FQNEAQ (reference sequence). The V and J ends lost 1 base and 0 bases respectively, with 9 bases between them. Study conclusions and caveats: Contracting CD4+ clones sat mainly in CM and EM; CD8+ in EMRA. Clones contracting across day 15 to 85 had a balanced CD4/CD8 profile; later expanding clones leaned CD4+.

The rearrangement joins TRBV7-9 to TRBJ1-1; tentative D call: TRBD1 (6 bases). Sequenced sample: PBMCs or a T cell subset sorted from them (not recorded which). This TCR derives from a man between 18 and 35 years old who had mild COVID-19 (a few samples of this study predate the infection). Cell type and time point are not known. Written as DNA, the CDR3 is TGTGCCAGCAGCTTAGTGGGGGCGGTGAACACTGAAGCTTTCTTT. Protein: CASSLVGAVNTEAFF.